This passage covers 17 T cell receptor beta chains from one sample sequenced in a study of cytomegalovirus exposure and HLA in healthy donors. The PCR ran on 60 Vbeta and 13 Jbeta primers. Some clones are missing from TCRdb's copy, which holds only in-frame ones; the method was immunoSEQ multiplex PCR. The table shows 250,000 to 350,000 clones, with about nine tenths occurring only once. Sequenced material: PBMCs. These receptor sequences come from a man aged 35-49 years in good health and CMV-seropositive.

V usage is TRBV29-1 and J usage is TRBJ2-2, with 12 bases lining up with TRBD2. J gave up 1 base and V 0 bases, and 3 bases lay outside the gene matches. The CDR3 loop spans 17 amino acids. Germline V lookup: CDR1 SQVTM, CDR2 ANQGSEA. The CDR3 DNA follows: TGCAGCGTTGAAGAGGGACTAGCGGGCCTGAACACCGGGGAGCTGTTTTTT. Protein sequence: CSVEEGLAGLNTGELFF.

The rearrangement links TRBV15 to TRBJ1-2, with D possibly matching TRBD1 (6 bases). The germline V gene encodes CDR1 LNHNV and CDR2 YYDKDF (reference sequence). The CDR3 is made up of 13 amino acids. V lost 7 bases and J lost 4, with 13 bases in between. The chain's CDR3 is CATTVDRSYGYTF. The CDR3 DNA is TGTGCCACCACGGTAGACAGGAGCTATGGCTACACCTTC.

The chain is built from TRBV7-9 and TRBJ1-1, with D maybe TRBD1 (5 bases). V was pared by 2 bases and J by 6 bases, with 10 bases between. The V gene's germline CDR1 is SEHNR and CDR2 FQNEAQ (reference sequence). The CDR3 contains 13 residues. The CDR3 bases are TGTGCCAGCAGCTTACAGGGTAGGGCTGAAGCTTTCTTT. Encoded protein: CASSLQGRAEAFF.

V usage is TRBV27 and J usage is TRBJ2-2; no clear D. Germline V gives CDR1 MNHEY, CDR2 SMNVEV (reference sequence). CDR3 length: 13 residues. The germline V and J ends were trimmed by 3 bases and 2 bases, with 4 bases remaining between them. This chain's CDR3 is CASSFFNTGELFF. In DNA, the CDR3 is TGTGCCAGCAGTTTCTTTAACACCGGGGAGCTGTTTTTT.

The gene calls are TRBV4-1 and TRBJ2-3; tentative D call: TRBD1 (5 bases). Looked up from germline, CDR1 is MGHRA and CDR2 is YSYEKL. The CDR3 contains 13 residues. The V end was cut by 3 bases, the J end by 6 bases, with 10 bases between. The CDR3 is CASSQEQEDTQYF. Written as DNA, the CDR3 is TGCGCCAGCAGCCAGGAACAGGAGGATACGCAGTATTTT.

This clone was seen a single time. The chain links TRBV7-9 to TRBJ2-7; tentative D call: TRBD1 (8 bases). Between the trimmed V and J ends, which lost 8 bases and 5 bases, there was a span of 19 bases. Germline CDR1 SEHNR, CDR2 FQNEAQ (reference sequence). This CDR3 has 14 residues. This chain's CDR3 is CASELTGGVNEQYF. CDR3 in DNA: TGTGCCAGCGAGTTAACAGGGGGGGTGAACGAGCAGTACTTC.

The chain employs TRBV19 and TRBJ1-6; D remains ambiguous. The length of the CDR3 is 16 residues. The V and J ends lost 6 bases and 4 bases respectively, with 16 bases between them. CDR1 is LNHDA, CDR2 SQIVND, per germline (reference sequence). The CDR3 DNA follows: TGTGCCAGTAGCCAGAGGGCAGAATTATATAATTCACCCCTCCACTTT. It translates to CASSQRAELYNSPLHF.

This clone was observed once. This sample includes further DNA sequences coding for the same CDR3. This chain links TRBV2 with TRBJ2-1; 7 nucleotides agree with TRBD1. Germline V CDR1 and CDR2: SNHLY, FYNNEI. CDR3 size: 14 residues. The V and J ends lost 6 bases and 0 bases, in that order; junction bases with no gene match: 2. CDR3 amino acids: CASSRDSSYNEQFF. The CDR3 nucleotides read TGTGCCAGCAGCCGGGACAGCTCCTACAATGAGCAGTTCTTC.

CDR3 coding DNA: TGCGCCAGCAGAGCGAACACCGGGACAGGGGGTTTACATGAGCAGTTCTTC. It translates to CASRANTGTGGLHEQFF. This sequence joins TRBV5-1 and TRBJ2-1; 11 bases are shared with TRBD1. Germline loops: CDR1 SGHRS, CDR2 YFSETQ. The CDR3 is 17 residues long. V shed 5 bases, J shed 8 bases, and the junction held 15 bases outside the gene matches.

Details on this clone: The junction differs from germline at one of its ends, possibly a read error. The genes are TRBV7-9 and TRBJ1-5; a possible D gene is TRBD1 (5 bases). The CDR3 runs to 14 residues. Looked up from germline, CDR1 is SEHNR and CDR2 is FQNEAQ (reference sequence). For the CDR3, the DNA is TGTTCCAGCAGCTTAGACAGTACGAATCAGCCCCAGCATTTT. Translating it yields CSSSLDSTNQPQHF.

A single count supports this clone. V is TRBV5-6 and J is TRBJ2-7; D may be TRBD2 (6 bases). Germline V gene lookup returns CDR1 SGHDT and CDR2 YYEEEE. Trimming removed 0 bases from V and 2 bases from J, with 12 bases in between. This CDR3 has 15 amino acids. The CDR3 region has the DNA TGTGCCAGCAGCTTGGAAGGGAGGCCCGCCTACGAGCAGTACTTC. Translated: CASSLEGRPAYEQYF.

There are a few counts of this clone. V and J are TRBV29-1 and TRBJ2-1; 16 bases line up with TRBD2. Germline values: CDR1 SQVTM, CDR2 ANQGSEA. This CDR3 contains 17 residues. Losses at the gene ends were 5 bases for V and 7 bases for J; bases not matched to a gene: 11. The CDR3: CSVQGLAGGERRNEQFF. CDR3 nucleotides: TGCAGCGTTCAGGGACTAGCGGGAGGGGAGAGAAGGAATGAGCAGTTCTTC.

CDR3 nucleotides: TGTGCCAGCAGCCAAGAGGGACTAGCATTGGATACGCAGTATTTT. It specifies CASSQEGLALDTQYF. This chain uses TRBV14 with TRBJ2-3, with 9 nucleotides matching TRBD2. This CDR3 comprises 15 residues. From germline, CDR1 is SGHDN and CDR2 FVKESK. With V trimmed by 0 bases and J by 6 bases, 4 bases remained unmatched. Using reference TRBV14 and TRBJ2-3 for the parts outside the CDR3, the full variable domain is EAGVTQFPSHSVIEKGQTVTLRCDPISGHDNLYWYRRVMGKEIKFLLHFVKESKQDESGMPNNRFLAERTGGTYSTLKVQPAELEDSGVYFCASSQEGLALDTQYFGPGTRLTVL.

This rearrangement joins TRBV2 to TRBJ1-2; the D gene is possibly TRBD1 (5 bases). Trimming took off 4 bases at V and 4 bases at J, with 13 bases between the two ends. The CDR3 is 14 amino acids. Germline CDR1 is SNHLY and CDR2 is FYNNEI. CDR3 residues: CASSAEGSAYGYTF. In nucleotides, the CDR3 is TGTGCCAGCAGTGCGGAGGGGTCTGCCTATGGCTACACCTTC.

CDR3 loop: CASSPVTGHNQPQHF. The DNA of the CDR3 is TGTGCCAGCAGCCCCGTAACGGGACACAATCAGCCCCAGCATTTT. The chain joins TRBV13 to TRBJ1-5; D may be TRBD1 (6 bases). The germline gives CDR1 PRHDT, CDR2 FYEKMQ (reference sequence). Trimming left V 5 bases short and J 3 bases short, with 14 bases between. This CDR3 spans 15 amino acids.

In DNA, the CDR3 is TGTGCCAGCAGCATGACAGAATTCGACGAGCAGTACTTC. Translated: CASSMTEFDEQYF. The chain has TRBV7-6 and TRBJ2-7; the D gene is possibly TRBD1 (5 bases). V lost 5 bases to trimming and J lost 5 bases, with 13 bases between them. The CDR3 has 13 amino acids. Per germline, CDR1 SGHVS and CDR2 FNYEAQ.

This CDR3 reads CASSPGQNEKLFF. The CDR3 nucleotides are TGTGCCAGCAGCCCGGGACAGAACGAAAAACTGTTTTTT. The chain uses TRBV7-2 and TRBJ1-4; 7 bases match TRBD1. The CDR3 loop spans 13 amino acids. CDR1 and CDR2 from the germline V gene are SGHTA and FQGNSA. Unmatched junction bases numbered 5, after V lost 5 bases and J lost 8 bases.